Only a few counts were recorded for the clone carrying this T cell receptor beta chain. Its specificity is unknown. Germline V CDR1 and CDR2: SGHVS, FQNEAQ. The CDR3 totals 18 residues. V shed 5 bases, J shed 4 bases, and the junction held 13 bases outside the gene matches. This sample is drawn from a study of T cells in Graves' hyperthyroidism and ophthalmopathy. RNA transcripts provided the source from which TCR beta CDR3 regions were amplified. TCR CDR3 regions were first amplified by RT-PCR with HTBI primers. MiXCR, run by TCRdb on the multiplex PCR reads, gives a single entry per CDR3 protein. The sample carries about 560,000 distinct CDR3 sequences, 13% to 15% recorded once. Study-wide results and limits: Blood also contained most expanded thyroid clonotypes above 0.001.

Sequencing was carried out using blood. This chain connects TRBV7-8 to TRBJ2-6; 8 bases line up with TRBD1. This clonotype was obtained from a middle-aged woman with Graves' hyperthyroidism. CDR3 protein: CASSARTGTPSGANVLTF. Written as DNA, the CDR3 is TGTGCCAGCAGCGCACGGACAGGGACACCCTCGGGGGCCAACGTCCTGACTTTC.